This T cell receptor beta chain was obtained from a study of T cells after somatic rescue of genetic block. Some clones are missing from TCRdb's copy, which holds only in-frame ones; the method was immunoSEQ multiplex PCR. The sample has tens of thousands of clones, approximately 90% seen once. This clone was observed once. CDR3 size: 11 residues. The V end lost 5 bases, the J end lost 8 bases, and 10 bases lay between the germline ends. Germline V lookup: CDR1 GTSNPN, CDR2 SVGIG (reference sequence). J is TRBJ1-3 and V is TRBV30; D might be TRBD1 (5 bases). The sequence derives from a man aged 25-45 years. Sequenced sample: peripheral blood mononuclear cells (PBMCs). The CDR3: CAWEGGDTIYF. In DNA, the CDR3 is TGTGCCTGGGAAGGAGGGGACACCATATATTTT.